The next 32 T cell receptor beta chains were all read from a single sample in a study of blood T cell repertoires in COVID-19. Produced via immunoSEQ multiplex PCR; TCRdb's table is partial and in-frame only. The sample gives 250,000 or so clones, 75% to 90% of which show up once; nearly 2% is in the top ten. The sample was peripheral blood. The receptor source for this set is a man younger than 45 with active or convalescent COVID-19.

This clone was counted ten times or more. This chain connects TRBV2 to TRBJ2-5; perhaps TRBD1 as D (7 bases). This CDR3 comprises 14 residues. Trimming removed 8 bases at V and 2 bases at J, with 15 bases between. Germline loops: CDR1 SNHLY, CDR2 FYNNEI. CDR3 bases: TGTGCCAGCGGAGGGGACAGTATACAAGAGACCCAGTACTTC. It is translated as CASGGDSIQETQYF.

V and J are TRBV5-1 and TRBJ1-2, with 8 nucleotides matching TRBD1. In germline, CDR1 is SGHRS, CDR2 YFSETQ. After removal of 4 bases from V and 4 bases from J, the junction contained 3 bases not matched to a gene. CDR3 length: 13 residues. The chain's CDR3 is CASSITGGYGYTF. Written as DNA, the CDR3 is TGCGCCAGCAGCATTACAGGGGGCTATGGCTACACCTTC.

The CDR3: CASSLTGTGELFF. The CDR3 coding sequence is TGTGCCAGCAGCTTAACCGGCACCGGGGAGCTGTTTTTT. The rearrangement links TRBV7-3 to TRBJ2-2; D not resolved. V gave up 0 bases and J gave up 4 bases, with 3 bases separating them. The CDR3 runs to 13 residues. CDR1 is SGHTA, CDR2 FQGTGA, per germline.

The genes are TRBV7-8 and TRBJ1-6, with 8 bases fitting TRBD1. The CDR3 length is 14 residues. After removal of 5 bases from V and 7 bases from J, the junction contained 4 bases not matched to a gene. The V gene's germline CDR1 is SGHVS and CDR2 FQNEAQ. The CDR3 here is CASSTTGGNSPLHF. CDR3 DNA: TGTGCCAGCAGCACCACAGGGGGGAATTCACCCCTCCACTTT.

The J gene is TRBJ2-7, the V gene TRBV3-1 (or the pseudogene TRBV3-2); no clear D. The CDR3 runs 12 residues. Germline CDR1 is LGHDT and CDR2 is YNNKEL (reference sequence). Trimming removed 1 base at V and 4 bases at J, with 5 bases between. The CDR3 sequence is CASSQVLYEQYF. The CDR3 DNA reads TGTGCCAGCAGCCAAGTATTGTACGAGCAGTACTTC.

This clone was observed once. The rearrangement joins TRBV14 to TRBJ2-1; 9 nucleotides match TRBD2. The V segment lost 0 bases and the J segment 8 bases; nucleotides outside the gene matches: 23. Germline V CDR1 and CDR2: SGHDN, FVKESK. The CDR3 loop spans 21 amino acids. The CDR3 is CASSQDGAANILIAGVDEQFF. The CDR3 nucleotides are TGTGCCAGCAGCCAAGATGGGGCGGCGAACATACTCATAGCGGGGGTCGATGAGCAGTTCTTC.

The rearrangement uses TRBV3-1 (or the pseudogene TRBV3-2) and TRBJ2-5; D is possibly TRBD2 (6 bases). Germline V gives CDR1 LGHDT, CDR2 YNNKEL (reference sequence). V lost 0 bases to trimming and J lost 7 bases, with 12 bases between them. The CDR3 length is 14 residues. CDR3 DNA: TGTGCCAGCAGCCAAGATGCGGGGTCGGGGACCCAGTACTTC. Translated, it gives CASSQDAGSGTQYF.

The chain carries TRBV5-1 and TRBJ2-2; no clear D gene. The length of the CDR3 is 15 residues. CDR1 and CDR2 from the germline V gene are SGHRS and YFSETQ. The V gene lost 0 bases and the J gene lost 3 bases, with 9 bases spanning the gap. The DNA for the CDR3 is TGCGCCAGCAGCTTGGGTGTGTATGACACCGGGGAGCTGTTTTTT. It yields the protein CASSLGVYDTGELFF.

This clone appeared a single time. The chain combines TRBV6-5 with TRBJ2-7; TRBD1 matches 7 bases. The CDR3 consists of 12 residues. J gave up 6 bases and V 5 bases, and 4 bases lay outside the gene matches. Germline V gene sequence: CDR1 MNHEY, CDR2 SVGAGI. The CDR3 here is CASSTDRVEQYF. The CDR3 DNA is TGTGCCAGCAGTACCGACAGGGTCGAGCAGTACTTC.

The CDR3: CASRRDRLEAFF. CDR3 DNA sequence: TGTGCCAGCAGGAGGGACAGGCTTGAAGCTTTCTTT. This chain connects TRBV12-3 or TRBV12-4 to TRBJ1-1; TRBD1 matches at 8 bases. CDR3 length: 12 residues. The V gene end was trimmed by 6 bases and the J gene end by 7 bases; junction bases not matched to a gene: 4.

The chain has TRBV7-9 and TRBJ2-5; D remains ambiguous. There are 14 residues in the CDR3. The germline V gene encodes CDR1 SEHNR and CDR2 FQNEAQ (reference sequence). V lost 0 bases, J lost 5 bases, and 10 bases lay in between. For the CDR3, the DNA is TGTGCCAGCAGCTTAGCGGCAGGAAAGGAGACCCAGTACTTC. Translating it yields CASSLAAGKETQYF.

J is TRBJ2-3 and V is TRBV10-2; the D is unclear. Germline V gene sequence: CDR1 WSHSY, CDR2 SAAADI. The length of the CDR3 is 14 residues. V lost 0 bases to trimming and J lost 4 bases, with 8 bases between them. The CDR3 region is CASSESMAADTQYF. The CDR3 DNA sequence: TGCGCCAGCAGTGAGTCGATGGCAGCAGATACGCAGTATTTT.

The gene calls are TRBV27 and TRBJ1-1, with TRBD1 matching over 8 bases. This CDR3 is built from 14 residues. The germline CDR1 and CDR2 sequences are MNHEY and SMNVEV (reference sequence). The ends lost 5 bases at V and 5 bases at J; junction bases unmatched: 7. The CDR3 is CASSIRQGRTEAFF. DNA for the CDR3: TGTGCCAGCAGTATAAGACAGGGGAGGACTGAAGCTTTCTTT.

The chain carries TRBV2 and TRBJ2-3, with D possibly being TRBD1 (6 bases). Trimming left V 7 bases short and J 0 bases short, with 11 bases between. The length of the CDR3 is 14 residues. Germline V gene sequence: CDR1 SNHLY, CDR2 FYNNEI. The CDR3 sequence: CASKSRGSTDTQYF. CDR3 bases: TGTGCCAGCAAATCTAGGGGGAGCACAGATACGCAGTATTTT.

This clone was seen a few times. CDR3 sequence (DNA): TGTGCCACCAGCAGAGTGAGGACTAGCGGGGGAGATACGCAGTATTTT. Translating gives CATSRVRTSGGDTQYF. J is TRBJ2-3 and V is TRBV15; 13 bases are a match to TRBD2. Unmatched junction bases numbered 3, after V lost 1 base and J lost 5 bases. CDR3 length: 16 residues. Germline CDR1 LNHNV, CDR2 YYDKDF (reference sequence).

The rearrangement links TRBV11-1 to TRBJ1-1; D is undetermined. The V gene lost 7 bases and the J gene lost 0 bases, with 15 bases spanning the gap. The germline V gene encodes CDR1 SGHAT and CDR2 FQDESV (reference sequence). The CDR3 is made up of 15 amino acids. CDR3 region: CASIISGAVNTEAFF. CDR3 nucleotide sequence: TGTGCCAGCATCATAAGCGGTGCGGTGAACACTGAAGCTTTCTTT. The entire variable domain, with the rest obtained from reference TRBV11-1 and TRBJ1-1, is as follows: EAEVAQSPRYKITEKSQAVAFWCDPISGHATLYWYRQILGQGPELLVQFQDESVVDDSQLPKDRFSAERLKGVDSTLKIQPAELGDSAMYLCASIISGAVNTEAFFGQGTRLTVV.

The gene calls are TRBV30 and TRBJ2-1; the D gene is possibly TRBD1 (6 bases). Germline V lookup: CDR1 GTSNPN, CDR2 SVGIG (reference sequence). Trimming left V 1 base short and J 7 bases short, with 14 bases between. CDR3 length: 14 amino acids. The DNA of the CDR3 is TGTGCCTGGAGTGCGAACTGGCAGGGGAATGAGCAGTTCTTC. It codes for CAWSANWQGNEQFF.

The genes are TRBV12-3 or TRBV12-4 and TRBJ2-5, with 8 bases fitting TRBD1. The CDR3 spans 13 residues. Trimming took 5 bases from V and 4 from J; bases not matched to a gene: 3. In DNA, the CDR3 is TGTGCCAGCAGTCGGACAGGGCCAGAGACCCAGTACTTC. This encodes CASSRTGPETQYF.

The CDR3 sequence: CASSPRGNYGYTF. Written as DNA, the CDR3 is TGTGCCAGCAGCCCCCGAGGGAACTATGGCTACACCTTC. V and J are TRBV16 and TRBJ1-2; D remains ambiguous. V lost 4 bases and J 2 bases, leaving 8 bases between the germline ends. CDR1 and CDR2 from the germline V gene are KGHSY and FQNENV. CDR3 length equals 13 residues. Full variable domain (outside the CDR3, taken from reference TRBV16 and TRBJ1-2): GEEVAQTPKHLVRGEGQKAKLYCAPIKGHSYVFWYQQVLKNEFKFLISFQNENVFDETGMPKERFSAKCLPNSPCSLEIQATKLEDSAVYFCASSPRGNYGYTFGSGTRLTVV.

The CDR3 DNA is TGTGCCTGGAGTGAGGGACTAGCGGGGGTTCGGAATGAGCAGTTCTTC. Amino acids: CAWSEGLAGVRNEQFF. The J gene is TRBJ2-1, the V gene TRBV30; 14 positions agree with TRBD2. CDR1 and CDR2 (germline): GTSNPN, SVGIG (reference sequence). The CDR3 has 16 residues. After removal of 1 base from V and 7 bases from J, the junction contained 6 bases not matched to a gene.

The chain couples TRBV11-2 to TRBJ1-5; D call uncertain. CDR1 and CDR2 (germline): SGHAT, FQNNGV. This CDR3 has 13 residues. V was shortened by 1 base and J by 7 bases, with 8 bases between the two germline ends. In DNA form, the CDR3 reads TGTGCCAGCAGCTTAGCTTCCCTGCAGCCCCAGCATTTT. This gives the protein CASSLASLQPQHF.

The gene calls are TRBV10-3 and TRBJ1-1; possible D gene TRBD1, 5 bases. Per germline, CDR1 ENHRY and CDR2 SYGVKD. Trimming pared 6 bases from V and 1 base from J, leaving 18 bases between. The length of the CDR3 is 16 residues. DNA of the CDR3: TGTGCCATCAGGGAGCCGCAGGGAGGAAGGAACACTGAAGCTTTCTTT. It yields the protein CAIREPQGGRNTEAFF.

The chain uses TRBV12-3 or TRBV12-4 and TRBJ2-3, with a weak D call TRBD1 (5 bases). The CDR3 runs 11 residues. V dropped 6 bases and J dropped 4 bases, with 5 bases sitting between them. The CDR3 sequence is CASRGADTQYF. The CDR3 coding sequence is TGTGCCAGCAGAGGGGCAGATACGCAGTATTTT.

This sequence joins TRBV7-2 and TRBJ2-3, with TRBD2 matching over 7 bases. The CDR3 runs 14 residues. J lost 5 bases, V lost 1 base, and 3 bases had no gene match. The germline CDR1 and CDR2 sequences are SGHTA and FQGNSA. The CDR3 here is CASSLVTGGDTQYF. In DNA, the CDR3 is TGTGCCAGCAGCTTAGTTACGGGGGGAGATACGCAGTATTTT.

The chain couples TRBV6-5 to TRBJ2-3; a weak D match, TRBD2 (7 bases). Germline CDR1 is MNHEY and CDR2 is SVGAGI. Trimming removed 4 bases at V and 1 base at J, with 15 bases between. The CDR3 is 16 amino acids. CDR3 coding DNA: TGTGCCAGCAGTTCTATAACGGGGGGCGGCACAGATACGCAGTATTTT. Its translation is CASSSITGGGTDTQYF.

This clone was counted once. The V call is TRBV5-4, the J call TRBJ1-4; D is unclear. Trimming shortened V by 1 base and J by 2 bases, and 3 bases separated the two germline ends. Germline V gene lookup returns CDR1 SGHNT and CDR2 YYREEE (reference sequence). CDR3 length equals 13 residues. The CDR3, as DNA: TGTGCCAGCAGCTTGCGGACTAATGAAAAACTGTTTTTT. Its translation: CASSLRTNEKLFF.

On this clone: At one boundary the junction diverges from the germline segment, which might be a read error. This chain connects TRBV29-1 to TRBJ1-1; TRBD1 might be the D (6 bases). The CDR3 consists of 13 residues. CDR1 and CDR2 from the germline V gene are SQVTM and ANQGSEA. CDR3 in amino acids: CSVEGQFNTEAFF. CDR3 in DNA: TGCAGCGTGGAAGGACAGTTTAACACTGAAGCTTTCTTT.

The J gene is TRBJ1-3, the V gene TRBV29-1; 8 positions match TRBD1. Germline V gives CDR1 SQVTM, CDR2 ANQGSEA. The junction had 9 bases not matched to a gene; V was cut back by 7 bases and J by 7 bases. The CDR3 length is 13 residues. CDR3 protein: CSARDRLGNTIYF. As DNA, the CDR3 is TGCAGCGCCCGGGACAGGTTAGGGAACACCATATATTTT.

Only one count was recorded for this clone. This chain joins TRBV10-2 and TRBJ2-3, with a weak D call TRBD1 (5 bases). The CDR3 covers 16 residues. Germline assignment: CDR1 WSHSY and CDR2 SAAADI. The germline V and J ends were trimmed by 0 bases and 4 bases, with 14 bases remaining between them. In nucleotides, the CDR3 is TGCGCCAGCAGTGAGTCCGGACAAAAAGTACCAGATACGCAGTATTTT. Translating gives CASSESGQKVPDTQYF.

The chain is built from TRBV19 and TRBJ2-3, with D tentatively TRBD2 (5 bases). This CDR3 is built from 14 residues. CDR1 is LNHDA, CDR2 SQIVND, per germline (reference sequence). Trimming stripped 3 bases from V and 6 bases from J, with 13 bases between. The DNA of the CDR3 is TGTGCCAGTAGTATTGGAGCGGTGAGGGATACGCAGTATTTT. The encoded protein is CASSIGAVRDTQYF.

This chain joins TRBV13 and TRBJ1-2; a weak D match, TRBD1 (5 bases). V was clipped by 0 bases and J by 8 bases, with 25 bases between them. From germline, CDR1 is PRHDT and CDR2 FYEKMQ (reference sequence). CDR3 length: 18 residues. The CDR3 reads CASSLGRGQFSPSRGYTF. CDR3 coding DNA: TGTGCCAGCAGCTTAGGCCGAGGACAATTCTCGCCAAGCAGGGGCTACACCTTC.

The count of this clone is one. The CDR3 DNA sequence: TGTGCCAGCAGCCGGGACAGTGCGGAAGATACGCAGTATTTT. Translating it yields CASSRDSAEDTQYF. The chain is built from TRBV7-3 and TRBJ2-3; TRBD1 agrees at 7 bases. CDR1 and CDR2 from the germline V gene are SGHTA and FQGTGA. The CDR3 length is 14 residues. J gave up 5 bases and V 5 bases, and 7 bases lay outside the gene matches.